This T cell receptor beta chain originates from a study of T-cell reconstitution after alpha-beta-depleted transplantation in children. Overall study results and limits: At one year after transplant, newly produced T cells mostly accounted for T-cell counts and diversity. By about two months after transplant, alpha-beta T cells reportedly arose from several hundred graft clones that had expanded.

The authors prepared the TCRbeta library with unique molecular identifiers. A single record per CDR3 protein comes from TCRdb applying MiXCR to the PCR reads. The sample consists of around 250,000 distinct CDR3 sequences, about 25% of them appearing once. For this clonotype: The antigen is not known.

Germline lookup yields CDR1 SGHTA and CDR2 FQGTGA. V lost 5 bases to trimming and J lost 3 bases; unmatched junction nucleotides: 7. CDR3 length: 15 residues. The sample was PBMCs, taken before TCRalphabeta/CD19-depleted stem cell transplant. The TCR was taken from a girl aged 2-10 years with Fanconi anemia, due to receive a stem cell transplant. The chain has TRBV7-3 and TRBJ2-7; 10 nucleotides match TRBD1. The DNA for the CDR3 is TGTGCCAGCAGCGAGCCCGGGACAGGGGTCTACGAGCAGTACTTC. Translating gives CASSEPGTGVYEQYF. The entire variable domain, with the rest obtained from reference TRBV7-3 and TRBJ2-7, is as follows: GAGVSQTPSNKVTEKGKYVELRCDPISGHTALYWYRQSLGQGPEFLIYFQGTGAADDSGLPNDRFFAVRPEGSVSTLKIQRTERGDSAVYLCASSEPGTGVYEQYFGPGTRLTVT.